This entry is about one T cell receptor (beta chain). Its antigen target is currently unknown. Within one base of it there is no much larger clone, and no base qualities were kept. The germline V gene supplies CDR1 MNHEY and CDR2 SVGAGI. From its cysteine to its phenylalanine, the CDR3 spans 16 amino acids. CDR3 DNA is the only sequence kept; it has 48 bases, read in frame from the first base. After removal of 0 bases from V and 1 base from J, the junction retains 4 bases not matched to a gene. The sample comes from a study of cytomegalovirus exposure and HLA in healthy donors (dated by TCRdb to about 2017). Regarding the research as a whole: An earlier analysis of some 600 of the donors reported 250 to 300 Gb of sequence data and some 110 million unique TCR beta sequences obtained from around 170 million T cells. An early release that covered some 640 HLA-typed donors contained 250 to 350 gigabases of sequencing data and around 85 million unique TCR sequences. Of the roughly 400 genotyped donors, around 81% fell in the genetic ancestry cluster associated with self-reported Caucasian donors. The study aimed to test whether cataloging public T cell receptors could reveal signatures of past pathogen exposure. The study profiled the T cell repertoires of 666 subjects by immunosequencing and related them to cytomegalovirus serostatus. A separate validation cohort of approximately 120 different subjects was used in addition to the approximately 640-subject first cohort. To predict cytomegalovirus infection status, the study brought together high-throughput TCR immunosequencing, statistical association of individual TCRs with disease status, and machine learning. A later analysis re-examined previously published TCR beta repertoires from 600 to 700 donors and added high-resolution HLA genotyping to investigate patterns of TCR occurrence. Rather than drawing on any new phenotypic data, the later analysis identified candidate immune exposures from TCR beta sequences and the way those sequences occurred across donors. In an earlier analysis of roughly 600 of the donors, high-throughput TCR beta sequencing was used to judge whether each TCR beta V gene segment behaved as functional or pseudogenic. Donor age, sex, ethnicity and CMV serostatus were compiled alongside the repertoire data. A later genetic analysis took genome-wide SNP genotypes for about 65% of the roughly 670 donors and used that subset as a discovery cohort. Every repertoire in the discovery cohort had been generated on one and the same sequencing platform. HLA typing covered class I and class II loci at four-digit resolution. Typing coverage differed by locus: A, B, C, DRB1 and DQB1 were typed in roughly 620-630 donors, DQA1 in approximately 520, DPA1 in approximately 600, and DPB1 in roughly 470. Roughly five DR-DQ haplotypes were handled as single units for association and clustering because linkage in the cohort was strong. Among 398 genotyped donors of the cohort, an average of approximately 250,000 unique TCR beta nucleotide sequences were sequenced per donor, about a sixth of them non-productive. Points the paper makes about the study in general: Because the 87-base-pair reads could not distinguish some IMGT-functional V segments, including TRBV6-2 and TRBV6-3, those segments were excluded. Compared with the roughly 670-donor mean, donors in an Asian-associated ancestry cluster had fewer N-insertions in productive TCRs, according to a later genetic analysis. In an earlier analysis of about 550 of the donors, most TCR beta V segments were observed in productive rearrangements about 87% or about 30% of the time, broadly matching IMGT annotations. Most TCR sequences were observed very rarely across donors, whereas some public TCRs were present in many individuals. Compared with equally common non-associated chains, HLA-associated TCR beta chains in a later analysis were more clonally expanded and had lower generation probabilities. Presence/absence analyses assumed roughly uniform sequencing depth across donors, an assumption that may not hold. Linkage disequilibrium might explain the correlated functional status among segregating V segments, but an unknown experimental factor could not be excluded. The authors suggested that the approach could potentially be generalized to other disease states and immunological phenotypes. In both the original and validation cohorts, the classifier was reported to diagnose cytomegalovirus status with high specificity and sensitivity. A further reported finding was that TCR beta sequences accurately predicted the HLA-A and HLA-B alleles for most subjects in the first cohort. Because counts were too low, seventeen rarely observed V segments, including chromosome 9 orphons, were excluded from the earlier analysis of 587 of the donors. Because HLA typing was unavailable for some donors at each locus, only the typed subset was used in association tests. In a later analysis, several top co-occurrence clusters were reported to appear linked to parvovirus B19, influenza, CMV and Epstein-Barr virus. The cohort was sequenced for TCR beta chains only, and without alpha or paired-chain data the features that could be detected were limited. Immune exposure information for the cohort was limited to CMV serostatus. A group of highly shared sequence variants was considered likely to be a technical artifact of the sequencing pipeline. When HLA alleles, especially DR and DQ, strongly co-occurred, TCR associations were difficult to assign to individual alleles. In a later analysis, most CMV-associated TCR beta chains were found to appear HLA-restricted, with HLA associations seemingly driven largely by CMV exposure. A later analysis found that TCR association rates varied across HLA loci, with DRB1 alleles showing the most associated TCRs and HLA-C alleles the fewest. A total of 150 to 200 TCR beta chains were listed by the study as associated with cytomegalovirus. A later analysis associated 16,951 TCR beta sequences with specific HLA alleles at a false discovery rate of 0.05. In a later genetic analysis, a missense DCLRE1C variant was associated with V-gene and J-gene trimming of TCR beta chains, and the association was replicated in an independent cohort. A few of the identified cytomegalovirus-associated TCR beta chains were confirmed in vitro to be specific for cytomegalovirus antigens.

The protocol used for the library was the immunoSEQ multiplex PCR assay. For the multiplex PCR, a mixture combining 60 forward primers for TCR Vbeta segments and 13 reverse primers for TCR Jbeta segments was used. A multiplex PCR assay on genomic DNA amplified the CDR3 region of rearranged TCR beta genes. The amplified TCR beta libraries were sequenced on the Illumina HiSeq System as 87-base-pair reads. The original methods were these. A later analysis tallied tens of millions of unique TCR beta chains across the 666 repertoires, and about 10 million of those chains were shared by two or more donors. To remove PCR and sequencing errors, raw reads were error-corrected and collapsed into unique sequences using a nearest-neighbor algorithm that merged closely related sequences. Alignment of CDR3 sequences to IMGT reference sequences was used to assign V, D and J gene segments. Each retained sequence needed at least a six-nucleotide match to both a V gene segment and a J gene segment. A rearrangement was called productive if the CDR3 had no stop codons and remained in frame with V and J, and every other rearrangement was called non-productive. CDR3 was defined according to IMGT convention as the region running from the second conserved V-encoded cysteine to the conserved J-encoded phenylalanine. Sequences without an unambiguous match to a single V gene segment were excluded from the earlier analysis of several hundred of the donors. In an earlier analysis of around 600 of the donors, V segments were called functional above 56.7% productive rearrangements and were called segregating when the between-donor standard deviation exceeded 5%. A statistical classification framework was developed to diagnose cytomegalovirus status using the catalog of TCR beta chain sequences. In a later analysis, V and J genes were assigned by comparing TCR nucleotide sequences against IMGT/GENE-DB human TR gene sequences. In a later analysis, CDR3 sequences and most-parsimonious VDJ recombination scenarios were assigned using the TCRdist pipeline. In a later analysis, every TCR beta chain was defined by the combination of its CDR3 amino acid sequence and its V-gene family, and reads without a unique V-gene family were dropped. As a way to deal with suspected cross-contamination and a sequencing artifact, a later analysis dropped 450 to 700 nucleotide sequences that were highly shared and had low generation probability. For each public chain, a later analysis derived a clonal expansion index from normalized ranks of inferred template counts within each repertoire. Generation probabilities in a later analysis came from a VDJ recombination model fitted to out-of-frame rearrangements, and those results were checked against IGoR. A later analysis scored TCR-TCR, TCR-HLA and TCR-CMV co-occurrence with hypergeometric tests, applying a repertoire-size bias correction to TCR pairs. To estimate false discovery rates, a later analysis permuted the HLA or CMV assignments 20 times. In a later analysis, co-occurring TCRs were grouped with DBSCAN, and TCRdist sequence similarity was added when clustering was performed within HLA-allele-positive subsets. For co-occurrence clustering, repertoires with fewer than 30,000 or more than 120,000 public chains were excluded, along with roughly 5 repertoires with anomalous nucleotide sharing. TCRdb stores this immuneACCESS table with in-frame sequences only. Part of the clones is absent; in the studies checked, under half of the shortfall reflects unresolved V genes, and no reason is known for the rest. That table gives V, J and clone size, and the DNA gave D and trimming. The sample table records 140,000 or so clones; roughly 80% of these occur just once. Together, the top ten hold 1.5% to 2% of the sample.

The cohort comprised around 690 healthy bone marrow donors. Cohort members were all nominally healthy when sampled, although unrecorded immune exposures were likely present. The donor was CMV seronegative and was included in the group of about 350 seronegative cohort members. A peripheral blood sample was provided by each donor, and peripheral blood mononuclear cells were used for TCR beta sequencing. Genomic DNA was extracted from the blood cell samples with the Qiagen DNeasy Blood Extraction Kit. Sequenced sample: PBMCs. The chain couples TRBV6-5 to TRBJ2-3; a stretch of 7 junction bases matches TRBD2. This receptor was taken from a woman in her forties in good health and CMV-seronegative. The CDR3 corresponds to CASSYSAGEGTDTQYF. In nucleotides, the sequence is TGTGCCAGCAGTTACTCGGCGGGGGAGGGCACAGATACGCAGTATTTT.